These T cell receptor beta chains were read from a single sample in a study of PD-1 blockade in classical Hodgkin lymphoma. Using immunoSEQ multiplex PCR, the repertoire was profiled, and TCRdb retains in-frame clones only, with some absent. The sample carries nearly 25,000 clones, 75% to 95% recorded once. Sequenced sample: CD4+ T cells from blood. These receptors were taken from a human donor with classical Hodgkin lymphoma. CDR3s include the opening cysteine and the closing phenylalanine or tryptophan. Each record gives: CDR3 length, J gene, D gene, V gene, clone size, CDR3 DNA, CDR3 protein. D genes are given only for firm matches. Size is omitted from some rows. Given values are once, few, many or a class for expanded clones.

>15|TRBJ2-1|TRBD2|TRBV6-5|NA
TGTGCCAGCAGTTACGGGACTAGCGGGGGGGATGAGCAGTTCTTC
CASSYGTSGGDEQFF
>12|TRBJ1-4|NA|TRBV13|NA
TGTGCCAGCAGCGCCATCAATGAAAAACTGTTTTTT
CASSAINEKLFF
>19|TRBJ2-6|NA|TRBV7-8|NA
TGTGCCAGCAGCTTCACATTGGGCGGACAGTTCTCGGGGGCCAACGTCCTGACTTTC
CASSFTLGGQFSGANVLTF
>15|TRBJ1-2|NA|TRBV28|NA
TGTGCCAGCAGCCGACGGAGAGGGCCTATGGGTGGCTACACCTTC
CASSRRRGPMGGYTF
>13|TRBJ1-1|NA|TRBV5-1|once
TGCGCCAGCAGCTTCCTGGGGTCGACTGAAGCTTTCTTT
CASSFLGSTEAFF
>14|TRBJ2-7|NA|TRBV5-1|NA
TGCGCCAGCAGCTTATTTAGGGTGGGGTACGAGCAGTACTTC
CASSLFRVGYEQYF
>13|TRBJ2-1|NA|TRBV5-5|NA
TGTGCCAGCAGCTTGGCTGTTCACAATGAGCAGTTCTTC
CASSLAVHNEQFF
>15|TRBJ2-3|TRBD2|TRBV25-1|NA
TGTGCCAGCGGTAGGGAGGGCGGGGTTATAGATACGCAGTATTTT
CASGREGGVIDTQYF
>19|TRBJ2-6|NA|TRBV19|NA
TGTGCCAGTAGTATAGATCTCTTTGTCTTGTCTGCTGGGGCCAACGTCCTGACTTTC
CASSIDLFVLSAGANVLTF
>17|TRBJ1-1|NA|TRBV7-2|once
TGTGCCAGCAGCTCTCCCCGGGGGGGGCCGACTAACACTGAAGCTTTCTTT
CASSSPRGGPTNTEAFF
>16|TRBJ2-7|NA|TRBV5-1|NA
TGCGCCAGCAGCCGGCGGGTAGGGCGGGGAGCCTACGAGCAGTACTTC
CASSRRVGRGAYEQYF
>15|TRBJ2-1|TRBD2|TRBV15|once
TGTGCCACCAGCAGGAATAGCGGGGGGGCGGATGAGCAGTTCTTC
CATSRNSGGADEQFF
>13|TRBJ2-7|NA|TRBV19|NA
TGTGCCACCCCGTTTGCGAAACCCTACGAGCAGTACTTC
CATPFAKPYEQYF
>15|TRBJ2-7|NA|TRBV19|NA
TGTGCCAGTAGTATAGGCCCCGATGAATCCTACGAGCAGTACTTC
CASSIGPDESYEQYF
>14|TRBJ1-3|NA|TRBV5-6|few
TGTGCCAGCAGCTTCACAGCTGGGGGAAACACCATATATTTT
CASSFTAGGNTIYF
>15|TRBJ2-7|NA|TRBV5-1|medium-sized
TGCGCCAGCAAGGCAGGGACGGGGGTTACCTACGAGCAGTACTTC
CASKAGTGVTYEQYF
>16|TRBJ1-3|NA|TRBV30|NA
TGTGCCTGGAGTCGGGCGAGGACAGACTCTGGAAACACCATATATTTT
CAWSRARTDSGNTIYF
>15|TRBJ1-4|TRBD1|TRBV6-1|NA
TGTGCCAGCAGTGAAGTGCAGGGGGCTAAGGAAAAACTGTTTTTT
CASSEVQGAKEKLFF
>13|TRBJ1-1|NA|TRBV29-1|NA
TGCAGCGTTGGTGAGGGGACCAACACTGAAGCTTTCTTT
CSVGEGTNTEAFF
>13|TRBJ1-2|NA|TRBV7-8|NA
TGTGCCAGCAGCTTGGACACCGACTATGGCTACACCTTC
CASSLDTDYGYTF
>10|TRBJ1-3|NA|TRBV6-4|NA
TGTGCCAGCATGCGAAACACCATATATTTT
CASMRNTIYF
>14|TRBJ1-2|NA|TRBV27|NA
TGTGCCAGCAGCTCGGGAACGCAAGGGCGTGGCTACACCTTC
CASSSGTQGRGYTF
>17|TRBJ2-3|TRBD2|TRBV7-2|NA
TGTGCCAGCAGTCACCGGAGTAGCGGGCGTAGCACAGATACGCAGTATTTT
CASSHRSSGRSTDTQYF
>11|TRBJ2-7|NA|TRBV28|NA
TGTGCCAGCAGTTTTAGGTACGAGCAGTACTTC
CASSFRYEQYF
>15|TRBJ2-7|NA|TRBV27|NA
TGTGCCAGCAGTTCCCAGACAGGAGGGGGATACGAGCAGTACTTC
CASSSQTGGGYEQYF
>17|TRBJ1-6|NA|TRBV7-9|NA
TGTGCCAGCAGCTTACTGGGATCCCCCCGGAATAATTCACCCCTCCACTTT
CASSLLGSPRNNSPLHF
>16|TRBJ2-3|TRBD2|TRBV7-2|NA
TGTGCCAGCAGCCGGGAGCGGGGCCGTAGCACAGATACGCAGTATTTT
CASSRERGRSTDTQYF
>15|TRBJ2-2|NA|TRBV6-6|NA
TGTGCCAGCAGTTCGACACGAGTTTCGACCGGGGAGCTGTTTTTT
CASSSTRVSTGELFF
>14|TRBJ2-1|NA|TRBV10-2|NA
TGCGCCAGCATATACGGGGGGCGGGGTAATGAGCAGTTCTTC
CASIYGGRGNEQFF
>14|TRBJ2-3|TRBD2|TRBV7-2|NA
TGTGCCAGCAATCCGGGGGGTTGGACAGATACGCAGTATTTT
CASNPGGWTDTQYF
>12|TRBJ1-1|NA|TRBV29-1|once
TGCAGCGCGGGACGGATGAACACTGAAGCTTTCTTT
CSAGRMNTEAFF
>16|TRBJ2-7|NA|TRBV29-1|NA
TGCAGCGTTGAGAACTCCGGGACACAAAGCTCCTACGAGCAGTACTTC
CSVENSGTQSSYEQYF
>15|TRBJ1-1|NA|TRBV18|NA
TGTGCCAGCTCACCATTCGGGGACCTGAACACTGAAGCTTTCTTT
CASSPFGDLNTEAFF
>22|TRBJ2-6|NA|TRBV14|once
TGTGCCAGCAGCCAAGGGGCGCCCAGGGGGAGGACGTCAGTCTCTGGGGCCAACGTCCTGACTTTC
CASSQGAPRGRTSVSGANVLTF
>14|TRBJ2-1|NA|TRBV15|once
TGTGCCACCAGCAGTAGTTCAACCTACAATGAGCAGTTCTTC
CATSSSSTYNEQFF
>12|TRBJ2-1|NA|TRBV18|NA
TGTGCCAGCACCACAGGAAACAATGAGCAGTTCTTC
CASTTGNNEQFF
>15|TRBJ1-2|TRBD1|TRBV4-3|NA
TGCGCCAGCAGCCAAGAGGGGACAGGGGCGAATGGCTACACCTTC
CASSQEGTGANGYTF
>14|TRBJ2-2|NA|TRBV4-3|once
TGCGCCAGCAGCCACAGACTAGTTACCGGGGAGCTGTTTTTT
CASSHRLVTGELFF
>13|TRBJ1-1|NA|TRBV30|NA
TGTGCCTGGAGTGTCCAGGAGAACACTGAAGCTTTCTTT
CAWSVQENTEAFF
>13|TRBJ1-5|NA|TRBV19|NA
TGTGCCAGTAGTATCGCGGTCAATCAGCCCCAGCATTTT
CASSIAVNQPQHF
>14|TRBJ2-3|TRBD2|TRBV19|NA
TGTGCCAGTAGGAGCGGGACTTGGGACGATACGCAGTATTTT
CASRSGTWDDTQYF
>14|TRBJ2-2|NA|TRBV30|NA
TGTGCCGGCCAGCTCAGGACTAACACCGGGGAGCTGTTTTTT
CAGQLRTNTGELFF